The 10 T cell receptor beta chains below were found in one sample sequenced in a study of T cells in Graves' hyperthyroidism and ophthalmopathy. Regions amplified from RNA transcripts were the TCR beta CDR3 regions. HTBI primers were employed in a first-round RT-PCR of the TCR CDR3. TCRdb called the multiplex PCR reads again in MiXCR, with one record for every CDR3 protein. This table holds about 340,000 distinct CDR3 sequences, roughly 20% found once. The sequenced sample consisted of blood. These receptors originate from a woman aged 45-60 years with Graves' hyperthyroidism.

This clonotype occurred a few times. This chain joins TRBV19 and TRBJ2-1; 9 bases line up with TRBD2. Per germline, CDR1 LNHDA and CDR2 SQIVND (reference sequence). Trimming cost V 8 bases and J 5 bases; bases outside gene matches: 7. This CDR3 contains 14 residues. The CDR3 protein is CASLPSGANNEQFF. CDR3 nucleotides: TGTGCCAGTCTTCCTAGCGGGGCAAACAATGAGCAGTTCTTC.

In this sample, this clonotype turned up many times. This chain links TRBV2 with TRBJ2-3, with 10 positions matching TRBD2. The junction had 4 bases not matched to a gene; V was cut back by 6 bases and J by 1 base. Germline loops: CDR1 SNHLY, CDR2 FYNNEI. This CDR3 has 15 amino acids. The CDR3 sequence is CASSDLAGGTDTQYF. CDR3 sequence (DNA): TGTGCCAGCAGCGATCTAGCGGGGGGCACAGATACGCAGTATTTT. The complete variable domain, with remaining parts taken from reference TRBV2 and TRBJ2-3, reads EPEVTQTPSHQVTQMGQEVILRCVPISNHLYFYWYRQILGQKVEFLVSFYNNEISEKSEIFDDQFSVERPDGSNFTLKIRSTKLEDSAMYFCASSDLAGGTDTQYFGPGTRLTVL.

About this clonotype itself: The junction departs from the called germline gene at one end, perhaps through a read error. The CDR3 nucleotides are TGTGCCAGCGGTTACGGAACAGGGGTGGCTGGAAACACCATATATTTT. This gives the protein CASGYGTGVAGNTIYF. The chain couples TRBV6-5 to TRBJ1-3; 7 positions match TRBD1. The CDR3 contains 16 residues. CDR1 is MNHEY, CDR2 SVGAGI, per germline.

This clonotype was seen ten or more times. The genes are TRBV5-5 and TRBJ2-1, with 7 nucleotides matching TRBD2. V trimming: 0 bases; J trimming: 8 bases; junction bases outside the gene matches: 8. The germline V gene has CDR1 SGHKS and CDR2 YYEKEE (reference sequence). The CDR3 is made up of 15 amino acids. DNA for the CDR3: TGTGCCAGCAGCTTGGAAGCGGGATGGAGAGATGAGCAGTTCTTC. Protein: CASSLEAGWRDEQFF.

The rearrangement joins TRBV9 to TRBJ1-1; D gene unclear. Germline V gene sequence: CDR1 SGDLS, CDR2 YYNGEE. The CDR3 is 14 residues long. Between the trimmed V and J ends, which lost 3 bases and 1 base, there was a span of 10 bases. This chain's CDR3 is CASSALTGNTEAFF. The CDR3 nucleotides are TGTGCCAGCAGCGCACTGACGGGGAACACTGAAGCTTTCTTT.

This chain connects TRBV7-2 to TRBJ2-7, with TRBD1 matching over 8 bases. CDR1 and CDR2 (germline): SGHTA, FQGNSA. Trimming removed 1 base from V and 3 bases from J; junction bases left unmatched: 5. This CDR3 has 15 amino acids. The CDR3 nucleotides read TGTGCCAGCAGCTTAGTCCAGGGGGCATACTACGAGCAGTACTTC. Translation: CASSLVQGAYYEQYF. Full variable domain (missing parts from reference TRBV7-2 and TRBJ2-7): GAGVSQSPSNKVTEKGKDVELRCDPISGHTALYWYRQSLGQGLEFLIYFQGNSAPDKSGLPSDRFSAERTGGSVSTLTIQRTQQEDSAVYLCASSLVQGAYYEQYFGPGTRLTVT.

The rearrangement uses TRBV19 and TRBJ2-1; 7 nucleotides line up with TRBD1. This CDR3 comprises 13 residues. V lost 6 bases to trimming and J lost 7 bases; unmatched junction nucleotides: 6. CDR1 and CDR2 (germline): LNHDA, SQIVND (reference sequence). The CDR3 nucleotides are TGTGCCAGTAGCAATTCACAGGGGAATGAGCAGTTCTTC. As protein: CASSNSQGNEQFF.

V is TRBV10-3 and J is TRBJ2-1, with TRBD2 identical over 10 bases. In germline, CDR1 is ENHRY, CDR2 SYGVKD. The CDR3 runs 15 residues. V lost 8 bases to trimming and J lost 4 bases; unmatched junction nucleotides: 8. The CDR3 region is CAIGSRTSGYNEQFF. DNA of the CDR3: TGTGCCATCGGTTCCCGGACTAGCGGATACAATGAGCAGTTCTTC.

This clonotype was recorded at least ten times. The chain employs TRBV18 and TRBJ2-7; a weak D match, TRBD1 (6 bases). The CDR3 extends over 14 amino acids. Germline V gene data show CDR1 as KGHSH and CDR2 as LQKENI. The CDR3 sequence is CASSPSRDTYQQYV. The CDR3 DNA reads TGTGCCAGCTCACCAAGCCGGGACACCTACCAGCAGTACGTC.

The gene calls are TRBV12-3 or TRBV12-4 and TRBJ1-2, with D perhaps matching TRBD1 (5 bases). V was trimmed by 7 bases and J by 5 bases, leaving 17 bases between them. The CDR3 loop spans 14 amino acids. The CDR3 reads CASNPQTADYGYTF. The DNA of the CDR3 is TGTGCCAGCAATCCGCAGACAGCGGATTATGGCTACACCTTC.